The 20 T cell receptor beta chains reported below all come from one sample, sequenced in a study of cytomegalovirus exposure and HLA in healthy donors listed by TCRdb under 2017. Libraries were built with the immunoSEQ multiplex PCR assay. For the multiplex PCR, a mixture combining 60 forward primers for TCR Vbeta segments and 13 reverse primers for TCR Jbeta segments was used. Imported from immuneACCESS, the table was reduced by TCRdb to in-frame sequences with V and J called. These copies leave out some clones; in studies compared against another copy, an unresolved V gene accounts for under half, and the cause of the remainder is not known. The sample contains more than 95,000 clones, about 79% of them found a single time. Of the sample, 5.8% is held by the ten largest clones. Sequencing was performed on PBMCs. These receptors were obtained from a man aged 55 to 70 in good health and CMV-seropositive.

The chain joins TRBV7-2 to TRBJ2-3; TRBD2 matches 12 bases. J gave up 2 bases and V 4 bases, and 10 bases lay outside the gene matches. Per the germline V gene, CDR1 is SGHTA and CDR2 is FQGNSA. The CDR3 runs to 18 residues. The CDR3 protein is CASSSPTSGGSLTDTQYF. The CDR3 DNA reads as TGTGCCAGCAGCTCTCCAACTAGCGGGGGGTCTCTCACAGATACGCAGTATTTT.

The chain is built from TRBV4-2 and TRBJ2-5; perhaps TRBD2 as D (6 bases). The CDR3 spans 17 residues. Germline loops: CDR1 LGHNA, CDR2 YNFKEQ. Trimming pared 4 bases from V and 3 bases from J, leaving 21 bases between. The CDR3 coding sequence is TGTGCCAGCAGCCGACACCTCAGACTAGAGGGAGAAGAGACCCAGTACTTC. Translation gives CASSRHLRLEGEETQYF.

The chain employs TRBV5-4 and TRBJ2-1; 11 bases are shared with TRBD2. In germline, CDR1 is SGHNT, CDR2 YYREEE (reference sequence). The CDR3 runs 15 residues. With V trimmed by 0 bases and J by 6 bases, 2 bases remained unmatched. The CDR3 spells CASSLVGTSGNEQFF. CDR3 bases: TGTGCCAGCAGCTTGGTTGGGACTAGCGGCAATGAGCAGTTCTTC.

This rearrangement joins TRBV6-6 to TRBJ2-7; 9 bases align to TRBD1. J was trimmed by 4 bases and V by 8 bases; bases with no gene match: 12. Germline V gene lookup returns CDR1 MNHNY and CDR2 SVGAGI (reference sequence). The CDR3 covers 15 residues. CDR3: CASREPGQGRYEQYF. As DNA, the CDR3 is TGTGCCAGCCGAGAACCGGGACAGGGTAGATACGAGCAGTACTTC.

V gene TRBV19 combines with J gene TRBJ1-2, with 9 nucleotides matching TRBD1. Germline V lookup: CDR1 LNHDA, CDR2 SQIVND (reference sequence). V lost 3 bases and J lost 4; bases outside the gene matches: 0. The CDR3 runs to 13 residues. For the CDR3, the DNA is TGTGCCAGTAGTATGGACAGGGGCTATGGCTACACCTTC. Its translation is CASSMDRGYGYTF.

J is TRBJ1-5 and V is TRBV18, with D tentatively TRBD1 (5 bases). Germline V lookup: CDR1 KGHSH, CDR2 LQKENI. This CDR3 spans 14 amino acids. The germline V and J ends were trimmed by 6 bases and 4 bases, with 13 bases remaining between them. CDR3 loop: CASSKGQRNQPQHF. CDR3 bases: TGTGCCAGCTCGAAAGGACAACGTAATCAGCCCCAGCATTTT. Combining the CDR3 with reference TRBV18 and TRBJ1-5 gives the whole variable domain NAGVMQNPRHLVRRRGQEARLRCSPMKGHSHVYWYRQLPEEGLKFMVYLQKENIIDESGMPKERFSAEFPKEGPSILRIQQVVRGDSAAYFCASSKGQRNQPQHFGDGTRLSIL.

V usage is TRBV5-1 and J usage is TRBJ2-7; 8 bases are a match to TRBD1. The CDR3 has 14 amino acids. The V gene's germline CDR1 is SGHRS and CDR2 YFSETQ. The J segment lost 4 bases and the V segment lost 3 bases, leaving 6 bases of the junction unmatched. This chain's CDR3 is CASSSSGGSYEQYF. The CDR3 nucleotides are TGCGCCAGCAGCTCGTCAGGGGGCTCGTACGAGCAGTACTTC.

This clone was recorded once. Here the CDR3 reads CASSLAAGNQPQHF. In nucleotides, the CDR3 is TGTGCCAGCAGCTTAGCTGCAGGCAATCAGCCCCAGCATTTT. The chain recombines TRBV7-2 with TRBJ1-5; no definite D call. Between the trimmed V and J ends, which lost 0 bases and 2 bases, there was a span of 5 bases. CDR3 size: 14 residues. Germline-derived CDR1 and CDR2 are SGHTA and FQGNSA.

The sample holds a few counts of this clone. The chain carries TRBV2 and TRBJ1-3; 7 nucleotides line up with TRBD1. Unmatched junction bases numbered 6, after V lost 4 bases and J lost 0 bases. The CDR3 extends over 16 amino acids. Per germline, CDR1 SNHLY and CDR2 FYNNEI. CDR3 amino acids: CASSAGQPSSGNTIYF. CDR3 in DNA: TGTGCCAGCAGTGCGGGACAGCCGAGCTCTGGAAACACCATATATTTT.

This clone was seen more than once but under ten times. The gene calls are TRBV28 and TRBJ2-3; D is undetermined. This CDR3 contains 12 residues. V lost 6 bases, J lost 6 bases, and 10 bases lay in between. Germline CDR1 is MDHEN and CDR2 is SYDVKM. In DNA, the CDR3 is TGTGCCAGCAGCCAACCGAGTGATACGCAGTATTTT. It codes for CASSQPSDTQYF.

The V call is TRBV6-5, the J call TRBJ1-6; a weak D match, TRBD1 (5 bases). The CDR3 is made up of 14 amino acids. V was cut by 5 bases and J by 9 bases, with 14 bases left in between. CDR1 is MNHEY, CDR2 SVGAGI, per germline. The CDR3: CASSETGVGSPLHF. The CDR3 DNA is TGTGCCAGCAGTGAAACAGGCGTCGGTTCACCCCTCCACTTT.

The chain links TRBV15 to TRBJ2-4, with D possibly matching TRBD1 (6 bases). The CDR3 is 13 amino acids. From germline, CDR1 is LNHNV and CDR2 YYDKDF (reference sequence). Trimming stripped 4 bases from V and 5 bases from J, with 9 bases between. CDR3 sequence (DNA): TGTGCCACCAGCACCCGGACAGAAAACATTCAGTACTTC. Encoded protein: CATSTRTENIQYF.

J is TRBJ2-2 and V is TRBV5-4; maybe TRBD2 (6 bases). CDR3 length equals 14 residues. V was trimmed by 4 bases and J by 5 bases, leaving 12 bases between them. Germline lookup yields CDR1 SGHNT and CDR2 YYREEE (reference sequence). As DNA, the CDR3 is TGTGCCAGCAGCGCGGGACCCTTTACCGGGGAGCTGTTTTTT. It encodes CASSAGPFTGELFF.

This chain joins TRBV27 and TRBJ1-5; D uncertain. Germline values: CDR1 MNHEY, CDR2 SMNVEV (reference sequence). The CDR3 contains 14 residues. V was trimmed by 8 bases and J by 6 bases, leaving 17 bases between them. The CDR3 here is CASSPRDPGQPQHF. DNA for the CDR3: TGTGCCAGCTCCCCGAGGGATCCCGGTCAGCCCCAGCATTTT.

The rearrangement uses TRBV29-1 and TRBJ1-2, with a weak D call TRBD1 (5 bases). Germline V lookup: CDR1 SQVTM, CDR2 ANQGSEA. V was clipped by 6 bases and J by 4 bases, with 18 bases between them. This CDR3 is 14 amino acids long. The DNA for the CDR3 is TGCAGCGTCGAGGGGAGGGCCAGACCCTATGGCTACACCTTC. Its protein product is CSVEGRARPYGYTF.

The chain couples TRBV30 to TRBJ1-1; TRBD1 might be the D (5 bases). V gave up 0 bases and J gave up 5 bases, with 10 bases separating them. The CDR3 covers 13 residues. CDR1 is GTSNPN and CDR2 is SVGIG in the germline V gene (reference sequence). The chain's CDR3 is CAWSVRGGTEAFF. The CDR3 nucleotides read TGTGCCTGGAGTGTACGGGGGGGGACTGAAGCTTTCTTT.

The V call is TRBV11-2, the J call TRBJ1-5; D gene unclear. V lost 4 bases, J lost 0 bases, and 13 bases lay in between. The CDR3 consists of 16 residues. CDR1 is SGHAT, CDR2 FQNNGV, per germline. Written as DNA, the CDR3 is TGTGCCAGCAGCTCGCGGGGATATTATAGCAATCAGCCCCAGCATTTT. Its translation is CASSSRGYYSNQPQHF.

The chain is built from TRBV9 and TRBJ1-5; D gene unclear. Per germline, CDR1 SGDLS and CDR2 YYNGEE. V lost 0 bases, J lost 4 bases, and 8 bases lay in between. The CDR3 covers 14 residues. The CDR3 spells CASSVDEGNQPQHF. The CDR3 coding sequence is TGTGCCAGCAGCGTAGACGAGGGAAATCAGCCCCAGCATTTT. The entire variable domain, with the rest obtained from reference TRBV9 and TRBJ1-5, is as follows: DSGVTQTPKHLITATGQRVTLRCSPRSGDLSVYWYQQSLDQGLQFLIQYYNGEERAKGNILERFSAQQFPDLHSELNLSSLELGDSALYFCASSVDEGNQPQHFGDGTRLSIL.

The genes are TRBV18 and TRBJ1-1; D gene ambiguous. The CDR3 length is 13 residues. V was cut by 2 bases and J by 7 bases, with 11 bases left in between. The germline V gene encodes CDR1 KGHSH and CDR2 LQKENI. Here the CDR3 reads CASSPSLRGEAFF. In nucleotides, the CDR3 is TGTGCCAGCTCACCAAGCTTACGGGGTGAAGCTTTCTTT.

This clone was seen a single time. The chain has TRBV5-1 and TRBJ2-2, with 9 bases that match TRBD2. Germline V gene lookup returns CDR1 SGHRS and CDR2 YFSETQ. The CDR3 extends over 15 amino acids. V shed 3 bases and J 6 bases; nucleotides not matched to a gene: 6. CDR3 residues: CASSSLAGQSGELFF. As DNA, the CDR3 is TGCGCCAGCAGCTCGCTAGCGGGGCAGTCCGGGGAGCTGTTTTTT.